This T cell receptor (beta chain) was identified in a study of blood T cell repertoires in COVID-19. Generated by immunoSEQ multiplex PCR, the TCRdb table keeps only in-frame clones and is missing some. The data show 110,000 to 150,000 clones, approximately 86% seen once. The V gene lost 2 bases and the J gene lost 4 bases, with 12 bases spanning the gap. The CDR3 loop spans 14 amino acids. Germline V CDR1 and CDR2: GTSNPN, SVGIG (reference sequence). Sequenced input: peripheral blood. This clonotype was sampled from a man aged 65 to 79 with acute or convalescent COVID-19. This chain links TRBV30 with TRBJ1-3; possibly TRBD1 for D (5 bases). CDR3 bases: TGTGCCTGGAGTAAAGACAGACCAGGAAACACCATATATTTT. Translating gives CAWSKDRPGNTIYF.